Shown below are 25 T cell receptor beta chains from a single sample sequenced in a study of cytomegalovirus exposure and HLA in healthy donors (dated by TCRdb to 2015 to 2018). The library came from the immunoSEQ multiplex PCR assay. The multiplex PCR relied on a mix of 60 forward primers for TCR Vbeta segments and 13 reverse primers for TCR Jbeta segments. TCRdb provides this immuneACCESS table in a form limited to in-frame rearrangements. Some clones are lacking; in checked studies, under half of them reflect an unresolved V gene, and why the rest are absent is not known. In this sample the table shows some 120,000 clones, 74% of which occur a single time. The biggest ten clones account for nearly 6% of the sample. Sample: PBMCs. Receptors were obtained from a woman between 45 and 65 years old in good health and CMV-seropositive.

This clone was detected a few times. The CDR3 is CASIQDSNQPQHF. The CDR3 DNA follows: TGTGCCAGCATCCAGGATAGCAATCAGCCCCAGCATTTT. The chain uses TRBV2 and TRBJ1-5; D is unresolved. This CDR3 is 13 amino acids long. Germline CDR1 SNHLY, CDR2 FYNNEI. Trimming left V 7 bases short and J 0 bases short, with 7 bases between.

This clone was counted only a few times. This chain uses TRBV19 with TRBJ1-2; D might be TRBD1 (6 bases). V was trimmed by 6 bases and J by 0 bases, leaving 11 bases between them. Germline values: CDR1 LNHDA, CDR2 SQIVND (reference sequence). The CDR3 totals 14 residues. The CDR3 reads CASSWDTANYGYTF. Here the CDR3 DNA reads TGTGCCAGTAGCTGGGACACAGCTAACTATGGCTACACCTTC.

The genes are TRBV2 and TRBJ2-5; TRBD1 agrees at 7 bases. This CDR3 comprises 13 residues. Germline trimming cut 7 bases from V and 4 bases from J; bases unmatched to any gene: 6. Germline CDR1 reads SNHLY; CDR2 reads FYNNEI. CDR3 amino acids: CASKGGFRETQYF. The CDR3 region has the DNA TGTGCCAGCAAAGGGGGCTTTAGAGAGACCCAGTACTTC. The complete variable domain, with remaining parts taken from reference TRBV2 and TRBJ2-5, reads EPEVTQTPSHQVTQMGQEVILRCVPISNHLYFYWYRQILGQKVEFLVSFYNNEISEKSEIFDDQFSVERPDGSNFTLKIRSTKLEDSAMYFCASKGGFRETQYFGPGTRLLVL.

The chain has TRBV7-9 and TRBJ2-2; the D gene is possibly TRBD1 (6 bases). The germline V gene encodes CDR1 SEHNR and CDR2 FQNEAQ (reference sequence). The CDR3 runs to 14 residues. Trimming left V 5 bases short and J 4 bases short, with 11 bases between. CDR3 sequence: CASSQGMGTGELFF. In DNA form, the CDR3 reads TGTGCCAGCAGCCAGGGGATGGGCACCGGGGAGCTGTTTTTT.

Only one count was recorded for this clone. V and J are TRBV5-4 and TRBJ2-5; the match to TRBD2 covers 11 bases. The CDR3 contains 16 residues. Germline CDR1 and CDR2: SGHNT and YYREEE (reference sequence). V shed 3 bases and J 0 bases; nucleotides not matched to a gene: 4. The CDR3 DNA follows: TGTGCCAGCAGCTCCTCGACTAGCGGGGACCAAGAGACCCAGTACTTC. Protein: CASSSSTSGDQETQYF.

This clone was observed a few times. The chain joins TRBV27 to TRBJ2-3; 11 bases are shared with TRBD2. The J segment lost 5 bases and the V segment lost 5 bases, leaving 9 bases of the junction unmatched. Germline CDR1 and CDR2: MNHEY and SMNVEV (reference sequence). The CDR3 loop spans 16 amino acids. CDR3 DNA sequence: TGTGCCAGCAGTCCCTTAACTAGCGGGGGTTTAGATACGCAGTATTTT. Translated: CASSPLTSGGLDTQYF.

The chain has TRBV4-2 and TRBJ2-7; D is possibly TRBD1 (6 bases). This CDR3 is built from 14 residues. Germline V gene lookup returns CDR1 LGHNA and CDR2 YNFKEQ. The germline V and J ends were trimmed by 2 bases and 2 bases, with 10 bases remaining between them. This chain's CDR3 is CASSQRTEPYEQYF. Written as DNA, the CDR3 is TGTGCCAGCAGCCAAAGGACAGAACCCTACGAGCAGTACTTC.

The CDR3 nucleotides read TGTGCCAGCAGTCCCACCGGGTTTACGACCTACGAGCAGTACTTC. This codes for CASSPTGFTTYEQYF. The V and J genes are TRBV6-5 and TRBJ2-7; D not certain. The CDR3 covers 15 residues. The germline CDR1 and CDR2 sequences are MNHEY and SVGAGI. Trimming took off 5 bases at V and 2 bases at J, with 16 bases between the two ends.

The chain carries TRBV27 and TRBJ2-2, with unresolved D. Trimming cost V 5 bases and J 6 bases, with 10 bases left between them. The CDR3 is made up of 13 amino acids. The germline CDR1 and CDR2 sequences are MNHEY and SMNVEV (reference sequence). CDR3: CASSTLEPGELFF. In DNA, the CDR3 is TGTGCCAGCAGTACCCTAGAGCCCGGGGAGCTGTTTTTT.

The chain couples TRBV5-4 to TRBJ1-4, with D possibly being TRBD1 (6 bases). CDR1 and CDR2 (germline): SGHNT, YYREEE (reference sequence). The CDR3 has 15 residues. The V end was cut by 0 bases, the J end by 5 bases, with 11 bases between. CDR3 bases: TGTGCCAGCAGCTTGGGCTGGGACAACAATGAAAAACTGTTTTTT. Its protein product is CASSLGWDNNEKLFF.

The CDR3 loop is CASRMINTTPPYEQYF. The CDR3 DNA follows: TGTGCAAGTCGCATGATTAATACGACTCCACCCTACGAGCAGTACTTC. The chain couples TRBV12-2 to TRBJ2-7; no DNA check was done on the table's D call, TRBD2. TRBV12-2 constitutes a pseudogene. This CDR3 is built from 16 residues.

With regard to this clone: One end of the junction is discordant with germline, which a read error may explain. The same CDR3 is also encoded by other DNA sequences in this sample. The rearrangement uses TRBV30 and TRBJ1-6, with D perhaps TRBD1 (5 bases). The CDR3 contains 13 residues. The germline V gene has CDR1 GTSNPN and CDR2 SVGIG (reference sequence). CDR3 sequence: CAWMGQTHSPLHF. CDR3 coding DNA: TGCGCCTGGATGGGGCAGACCCATTCACCCCTCCACTTT.

The chain employs TRBV6-1 and TRBJ1-3, with 9 bases that match TRBD1. The junction had 2 bases not matched to a gene; V was cut back by 2 bases and J by 0 bases. Germline CDR1 MNHNS, CDR2 SASEGT. CDR3 length equals 16 residues. DNA for the CDR3: TGTGCCAGCAGTGAAACAGGGGGCGGCTCTGGAAACACCATATATTTT. Its translation is CASSETGGGSGNTIYF.

The CDR3 DNA reads as TGTGCCAGCAGCCGTCCCCCCACAGATACGCAGTATTTT. Translated, it gives CASSRPPTDTQYF. V usage is TRBV7-2 and J usage is TRBJ2-3; D gene uncertain. Trimming removed 5 bases at V and 2 bases at J, with 8 bases between. The CDR3 is 13 amino acids. Per the germline V gene, CDR1 is SGHTA and CDR2 is FQGNSA.

The chain couples TRBV10-3 to TRBJ2-2; 9 bases fit TRBD1. Germline V lookup: CDR1 ENHRY, CDR2 SYGVKD. CDR3 length equals 13 residues. Trimming at V came to 8 bases and at J to 5 bases, leaving 3 bases not matched to a gene. CDR3 in amino acids: CAISGTGTGELFF. The CDR3 DNA sequence: TGTGCCATCTCCGGGACAGGGACCGGGGAGCTGTTTTTT.

The rearrangement uses TRBV6-4 and TRBJ2-2; maybe TRBD1 (6 bases). The V end was cut by 3 bases, the J end by 5 bases, with 13 bases between. CDR3 length equals 15 residues. Germline CDR1 reads MRHNA; CDR2 reads SNTAGT. The CDR3 is CASSERGFGTGELFF. The CDR3 DNA sequence: TGTGCCAGCAGTGAAAGGGGGTTCGGGACCGGGGAGCTGTTTTTT.

The CDR3 DNA follows: TGTGCCAGCGGGAGGAATAGCAATCAGCCCCAGCATTTT. Its translation is CASGRNSNQPQHF. The chain couples TRBV6-5 to TRBJ1-5; D unclear. The ends were cut back, 8 bases at V and 0 bases at J, with 8 bases in the middle. Germline CDR1 is MNHEY and CDR2 is SVGAGI. The CDR3 is 13 residues long.

The V call is TRBV7-2, the J call TRBJ2-2, with 7 nucleotides matching TRBD1. V gave up 6 bases and J gave up 1 base; unmatched junction bases: 5. The CDR3 contains 15 residues. CDR1 SGHTA and CDR2 FQGNSA come from the germline V gene. This chain's CDR3 is CASRRRQGNTGELFF. The CDR3 region has the DNA TGTGCCAGCAGAAGGCGACAGGGGAACACCGGGGAGCTGTTTTTT.

The rearrangement joins TRBV19 to TRBJ1-2; 7 positions agree with TRBD1. Germline values: CDR1 LNHDA, CDR2 SQIVND (reference sequence). Trimming cost V 8 bases and J 4 bases; bases outside gene matches: 19. This CDR3 has 17 amino acids. Written as DNA, the CDR3 is TGTGCCAGTTCCCAGATTACAGGGGTTTGGGGGATCTATGGCTACACCTTC. As protein: CASSQITGVWGIYGYTF.

The chain is built from TRBV25-1 and TRBJ2-3; 8 nucleotides line up with TRBD1. This CDR3 is 14 amino acids long. Germline V CDR1 and CDR2: MGHDK, SYGVNS. Trimming at V came to 8 bases and at J to 0 bases, leaving 4 bases not matched to a gene. CDR3 nucleotide sequence: TGTGCCAGCGGGACAGGACCTAGCACAGATACGCAGTATTTT. Translating it yields CASGTGPSTDTQYF.

This sequence joins TRBV5-1 and TRBJ1-2, with D possibly TRBD1 on 6 matching bases. CDR1 and CDR2 from the germline V gene are SGHRS and YFSETQ. Trimming shortened V by 3 bases and J by 2 bases, and 11 bases separated the two germline ends. This CDR3 has 14 residues. In nucleotides, the CDR3 is TGCGCCAGCAGCTCTGCAGGGGCCAACTATGGCTACACCTTC. This codes for CASSSAGANYGYTF.

The V and J genes are TRBV4-2 and TRBJ2-7; 11 nucleotides agree with TRBD2. Trimming at V came to 3 bases and at J to 0 bases, leaving 7 bases not matched to a gene. Germline V gives CDR1 LGHNA, CDR2 YNFKEQ. There are 17 residues in the CDR3. The CDR3 DNA is TGTGCCAGCAGCCAGGAGATACTAGCGGGGGCCTCCTACGAGCAGTACTTC. This sequence encodes CASSQEILAGASYEQYF.

The chain employs TRBV5-4 and TRBJ2-3; 10 bases are shared with TRBD2. The CDR3 extends over 17 amino acids. V lost 3 bases, J lost 0 bases, and 7 bases stayed unmatched. Per germline, CDR1 SGHNT and CDR2 YYREEE (reference sequence). The CDR3 bases are TGTGCCAGCAGCTCCGCTAGCGGGGGCGTCAGCACAGATACGCAGTATTTT. Translating it yields CASSSASGGVSTDTQYF.

This chain uses TRBV18 with TRBJ1-5; the D gene is possibly TRBD1 (5 bases). The germline CDR1 and CDR2 sequences are KGHSH and LQKENI. CDR3 size: 13 residues. V shed 3 bases and J shed 11 bases, with 14 bases lying between them. For the CDR3, the DNA is TGTGCCAGCTCACCCTCAGGGTGGGAAGCCCAGCATTTT. It codes for CASSPSGWEAQHF.

V and J are TRBV28 and TRBJ2-2; 8 bases fit TRBD1. Germline V lookup: CDR1 MDHEN, CDR2 SYDVKM. The CDR3 is 13 amino acids. V lost 8 bases and J lost 3; bases outside the gene matches: 2. CDR3 protein: CASGQGDTGELFF. CDR3 in DNA: TGTGCCAGCGGACAGGGAGACACCGGGGAGCTGTTTTTT.